The 13 T cell receptor beta chains in this list originate from one sample, sequenced in a study of CD8+ T cells in alopecia areata (dated by TCRdb to the late 2010s). The method was the immunoSEQ multiplex PCR assay. For TCR sequencing, RNA was extracted from every sample and reverse transcribed into cDNA to serve as template. TCRdb's version of the immuneACCESS table is confined to in-frame rearrangements and falls short of the full clone set. An unresolved V gene accounts for under half of the shortfall where checked; the remainder is of unknown origin. This sample lists about 110,000 clones; approximately 59% were detected once. Around a fifth of the sample rests with the top ten. The specimen was CD8+ T cells sorted from blood. These receptors all come from a human donor in good health.

This clone came up once. The rearrangement links TRBV28 to TRBJ2-7; 9 bases are shared with TRBD1. V lost 6 bases and J lost 3; bases outside the gene matches: 3. The CDR3 spans 13 residues. Looked up from germline, CDR1 is MDHEN and CDR2 is SYDVKM. In DNA, the CDR3 is TGTGCCAGCAGGGGACAGGGTTTCTACGAGCAGTACTTC. It codes for CASRGQGFYEQYF.

The V and J genes are TRBV5-1 and TRBJ1-1; no clear D. Looked up from germline, CDR1 is SGHRS and CDR2 is YFSETQ. There are 14 residues in the CDR3. Deletions cut 0 bases from V and 6 bases from J, with 12 bases between. The CDR3 coding sequence is TGCGCCAGCAGCTTGGGGGCCGGACTCGCTGAAGCTTTCTTT. Protein sequence: CASSLGAGLAEAFF.

This clone was seen repeatedly, ten times or more. The rearrangement uses TRBV4-3 and TRBJ2-1; D not certain. CDR1 is LGHNA, CDR2 YSLEER, per germline. With 0 bases removed from V and 2 bases from J, the gap between germline ends came to 2 bases. This CDR3 region has 13 residues. Here the CDR3 reads CASSQDAYNEQFF. In DNA, the CDR3 is TGCGCCAGCAGCCAAGATGCCTACAATGAGCAGTTCTTC.

There are a few counts of this clone. V gene TRBV5-1 combines with J gene TRBJ1-4; no clear D gene. Germline assignment: CDR1 SGHRS and CDR2 YFSETQ. V dropped 0 bases and J dropped 5 bases, with 20 bases sitting between them. The CDR3 is 18 amino acids. The CDR3 reads CASSLGSGGRVSNEKLFF. CDR3 DNA sequence: TGCGCCAGCAGCTTGGGATCAGGAGGACGTGTCTCAAATGAAAAACTGTTTTTT.

CDR3 nucleotide sequence: TGTGCCAGCAGTAACATACTAGGTGAAGAGACCCAGTACTTC. This gives the protein CASSNILGEETQYF. The V and J genes are TRBV27 and TRBJ2-5; D might be TRBD2 (5 bases). Between the trimmed V and J ends, which lost 5 bases and 3 bases, there was a span of 13 bases. Germline V gene lookup returns CDR1 MNHEY and CDR2 SMNVEV (reference sequence). This CDR3 has 14 amino acids.

The CDR3 region has the DNA TGTGCCAGCAGTTTGCGAGGGGGCTTATACAATGAGCAGTTCTTC. Translated: CASSLRGGLYNEQFF. The rearrangement joins TRBV28 to TRBJ2-1; 7 bases are shared with TRBD1. After removal of 3 bases from V and 4 bases from J, the junction contained 6 bases not matched to a gene. Germline V gives CDR1 MDHEN, CDR2 SYDVKM. The CDR3 consists of 15 residues.

This clone has a handful of counts. This chain connects TRBV5-4 to TRBJ2-3, with 9 bases lining up with TRBD2. CDR3 length: 15 amino acids. The trim removed 3 bases at V and 4 bases at J, leaving 6 bases unmatched. CDR1 SGHNT and CDR2 YYREEE come from the germline V gene (reference sequence). The CDR3 loop is CASSSAGGPADTQYF. The CDR3, as DNA: TGTGCCAGCAGCTCCGCGGGGGGGCCAGCAGATACGCAGTATTTT.

V gene TRBV4-1 combines with J gene TRBJ1-4; D not certain. This CDR3 region has 15 residues. V was clipped by 0 bases and J by 3 bases, with 8 bases between them. The germline CDR1 and CDR2 sequences are MGHRA and YSYEKL. The CDR3 DNA is TGCGCCAGCAGCCAAGATCTCTCACCTAATGAAAAACTGTTTTTT. It yields the protein CASSQDLSPNEKLFF.

The chain links TRBV2 to TRBJ1-5; tentative D call: TRBD1 (6 bases). CDR1 and CDR2 (germline): SNHLY, FYNNEI. The CDR3 has 16 residues. V was cut by 4 bases and J by 4 bases, with 17 bases left in between. CDR3 region: CASSGSTGTPNQPQHF. CDR3 DNA: TGTGCCAGCAGTGGGTCGACAGGAACCCCGAATCAGCCCCAGCATTTT. Full variable domain (remainder filled in from reference TRBV2 and TRBJ1-5): EPEVTQTPSHQVTQMGQEVILRCVPISNHLYFYWYRQILGQKVEFLVSFYNNEISEKSEIFDDQFSVERPDGSNFTLKIRSTKLEDSAMYFCASSGSTGTPNQPQHFGDGTRLSIL.

This clone was observed a handful of times. The rearrangement joins TRBV29-1 to TRBJ1-1; D gene ambiguous. The CDR3 covers 11 residues. CDR1 is SQVTM, CDR2 ANQGSEA, per germline. Trimming stripped 5 bases from V and 0 bases from J, with 4 bases between. CDR3 region: CSVFMNTEAFF. CDR3 DNA: TGCAGCGTTTTCATGAACACTGAAGCTTTCTTT.

This clone came up a few times. This sequence joins TRBV29-1 and TRBJ1-1; D is undetermined. This CDR3 region has 12 residues. Germline CDR1 is SQVTM and CDR2 is ANQGSEA. V dropped 3 bases and J dropped 1 base, with 6 bases sitting between them. CDR3 residues: CSVEAGNTEAFF. The CDR3 DNA sequence: TGCAGCGTTGAGGCGGGGAACACTGAAGCTTTCTTT.

This clone was seen a single time. Other DNA sequences in the same sample also yield this CDR3. This chain uses TRBV5-6 with TRBJ1-5; no definite D call. V lost 5 bases to trimming and J lost 7 bases, with 10 bases between them. Germline assignment: CDR1 SGHDT and CDR2 YYEEEE. This CDR3 comprises 12 residues. CDR3 bases: TGTGCCAGCAGTCTGGGAAGGCAGCCCCAGCATTTT. Its translation is CASSLGRQPQHF.

The chain joins TRBV29-1 to TRBJ2-1; D not certain. The CDR3 sequence is 14 residues long. Germline values: CDR1 SQVTM, CDR2 ANQGSEA. Trimming removed 2 bases from V and 3 bases from J, with 11 bases in between. The CDR3 sequence: CSVEYDTGYNEQFF. DNA of the CDR3: TGCAGCGTTGAATATGACACCGGCTACAATGAGCAGTTCTTC.